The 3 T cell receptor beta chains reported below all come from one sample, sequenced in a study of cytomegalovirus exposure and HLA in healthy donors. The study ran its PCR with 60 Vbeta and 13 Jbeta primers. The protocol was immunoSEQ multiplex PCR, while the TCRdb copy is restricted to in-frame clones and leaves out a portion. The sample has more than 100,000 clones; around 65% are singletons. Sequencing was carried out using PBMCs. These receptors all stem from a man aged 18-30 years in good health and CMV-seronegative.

The CDR3 bases are TGTGCCAGCAGCCACAGGGCCACTGAAGCTTTCTTT. Protein: CASSHRATEAFF. This chain joins TRBV7-8 and TRBJ1-1; D is possibly TRBD1 (6 bases). The CDR3 extends over 12 amino acids. V gave up 5 bases and J gave up 4 bases, with 8 bases separating them. CDR1 and CDR2 (germline): SGHVS, FQNEAQ.

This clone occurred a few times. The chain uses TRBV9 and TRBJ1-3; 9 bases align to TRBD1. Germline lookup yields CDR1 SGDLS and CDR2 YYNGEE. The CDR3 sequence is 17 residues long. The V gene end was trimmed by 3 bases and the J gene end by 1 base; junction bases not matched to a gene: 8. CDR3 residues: CASSGRDRVLSGNTIYF. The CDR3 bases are TGTGCCAGCAGCGGCCGGGACAGGGTCCTTTCTGGAAACACCATATATTTT. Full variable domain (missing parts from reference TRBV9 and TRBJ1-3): DSGVTQTPKHLITATGQRVTLRCSPRSGDLSVYWYQQSLDQGLQFLIQYYNGEERAKGNILERFSAQQFPDLHSELNLSSLELGDSALYFCASSGRDRVLSGNTIYFGEGSWLTVV.

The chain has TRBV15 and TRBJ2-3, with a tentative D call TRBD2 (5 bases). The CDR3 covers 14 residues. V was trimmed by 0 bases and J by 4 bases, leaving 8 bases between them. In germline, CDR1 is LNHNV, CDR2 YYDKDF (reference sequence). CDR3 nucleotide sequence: TGTGCCACCAGCAGAGATATCGGGGCAGATACGCAGTATTTT. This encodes CATSRDIGADTQYF.